This section outlines one T cell receptor beta chain sequence together with its context. Antigen specificity is unknown. This specimen comes from a study of vaccination effects on CD4 cells after COVID-19. Viral peptide pool expansion of antigen-specific CD4+ T cells preceded sequencing in the ViraFEST assay. Investigators separated out CD4+ T cells once approximately 10 days of culture had passed. Vaccinated participants had no history of SARS-CoV-2 infection and tested negative for nucleocapsid antibodies. Sequencing was performed with immunoSEQ multiplex PCR; in TCRdb, only in-frame clones are kept and a portion is missing. Among 60,000 to 65,000 clones, around three quarters were seen once, and the ten largest hold roughly 3.5%. CDR1 is KGHDR and CDR2 is SFDVKD in the germline V gene. V was clipped by 3 bases and J by 0 bases; unmatched bases: 2. The CDR3 loop spans 15 amino acids.

This rearrangement joins TRBV24-1 to TRBJ2-3, with TRBD2 matching over 7 bases. This clonotype originated in a human donor who received a COVID-19 vaccine. Source: CD4+ T cells from PBMCs cultured with HCoV-OC43 spike peptides, taken before COVID-19 vaccination. As for subset: HCoV-OC43 spike overlapping peptide pool stimulation. The CDR3 spells CATSDSGVSTDTQYF. The CDR3 nucleotides read TGTGCCACCAGTGATAGCGGGGTGAGCACAGATACGCAGTATTTT.